These T cell receptor beta chains were read from a single sample in a study of vaccination effects on CD4 cells after COVID-19. These receptors' targets are unknown. The protocol was immunoSEQ multiplex PCR, while the TCRdb copy is restricted to in-frame clones and leaves out a portion. Among approximately 61,000 clones listed, about four fifths were seen once. Sequencing used CD4+ T cells from PBMCs cultured without peptide, obtained after COVID-19 vaccination. These receptors were obtained from a human donor who received a COVID-19 vaccine. Both conserved end residues are part of each CDR3. A D gene is named only where the DNA matches it firmly. Size is stated for part of the rows, as once, few or many counts, or as a class when the clone is expanded.

v_gene,abundance,j_gene,d_gene,CDR3nt,CDR3aa
TRBV18,once,TRBJ1-1,TRBD1,TGTGCCAGCTCACCGGGACAGGACACTGAAGCTTTCTTT,CASSPGQDTEAFF
TRBV5-1,.,TRBJ1-1,.,TGCGCCAGCAGCTTGGGTGTGGGGGGCGAAGCTTTCTTT,CASSLGVGGEAFF
TRBV6-2/TRBV6-3,.,TRBJ2-5,TRBD1,TGTGCCAGCAGTTCCTCAAGACAGGGGGAGTACTTC,CASSSSRQGEYF
TRBV25-1,.,TRBJ2-4,TRBD1,TGTGCCAGCTTGGGACAGGGCCTCCCCTATGGCAAAAACATTCAGTACTTC,CASLGQGLPYGKNIQYF
TRBV12-3/TRBV12-4,few,TRBJ1-1,.,TGTGCCAGCACTTCCCAATTGAACACTGAAGCTTTCTTT,CASTSQLNTEAFF
TRBV20-1,once,TRBJ1-2,.,TGCAGTGCTTACAATAACTATGGCTACACCTTC,CSAYNNYGYTF
TRBV4-2,.,TRBJ2-1,TRBD2,TGTGCCAGCAGCCAGCCGGGACTAGCGGTCTACAATGAGCAGTTCTTC,CASSQPGLAVYNEQFF
TRBV7-2,.,TRBJ1-5,TRBD1,TGTGCCAGCAGCTTAGGCTTTAGGGGGCCCTATCAGCCCCAGCATTTT,CASSLGFRGPYQPQHF
TRBV5-4,.,TRBJ1-3,.,TGTGCCAGCAGCTTGGACCCGGCGAGAGCCTCTGGAAACACCATATATTTT,CASSLDPARASGNTIYF
TRBV4-2,medium-sized,TRBJ2-1,TRBD2,TGTGCCAGCAGCCAAGATATTAGCGGGATAGAGCGACAGTTCTTC,CASSQDISGIERQFF
TRBV18,.,TRBJ2-7,.,TGTGCCAGCTCACCACAAGGCTTTTACGAGCAGTACTTC,CASSPQGFYEQYF
TRBV30,.,TRBJ1-2,.,TGTGCCTGGGGGAGGTCGTACTATGGCTACACCTTC,CAWGRSYYGYTF
TRBV7-3,.,TRBJ2-3,.,TGTGCCAGCAGCCTCACGCGACTAGATACGCAGTATTTT,CASSLTRLDTQYF
TRBV15,.,TRBJ1-3,TRBD1,TGTGCCACCAGCAGAGGGACAGGGTGGGAGTCCGGAAACACCATATATTTT,CATSRGTGWESGNTIYF
TRBV6-1,.,TRBJ2-2,.,TGTGCCAGCAGTGATTTTAGGGGCGCGAACACCGGGGAGCTGTTTTTT,CASSDFRGANTGELFF
TRBV9,.,TRBJ1-2,.,TGTGCCAGCAGCAAGACAGGCGACTATGGCTACACCTTC,CASSKTGDYGYTF
TRBV7-9,once,TRBJ1-2,.,TGTGCCAGCAGCCCCCAACAGGCGGGTGGCTACACCTTC,CASSPQQAGGYTF
TRBV3-1/TRBV3-2,once,TRBJ2-1,.,TGTGCCAGTGGGTCTCTACTCAATGAGCAGTTCTTC,CASGSLLNEQFF
TRBV11-3,.,TRBJ1-2,.,TGTGCCAGCAGCTTAGGGACTAACTATGGCTACACCTTC,CASSLGTNYGYTF
TRBV30,.,TRBJ2-5,.,TGTGCCTGGAGTGTAACCCCGTGGGGGTTTGGAGAGACCCAGTACTTC,CAWSVTPWGFGETQYF
TRBV21-1,.,TRBJ2-5,.,TGTGCCAGCAGCAAATCAGGGAGGGAGACCCAGTACTTC,CASSKSGRETQYF
TRBV2,.,TRBJ2-5,.,TGTGCCAGCAAAAGCCAGGGAGAGACCCAGTACTTC,CASKSQGETQYF
TRBV6-2/TRBV6-3,few,TRBJ1-5,.,TGTGCCAGCAGTTACGGGGGAGGGGCCCAGCATTTT,CASSYGGGAQHF
TRBV28,once,TRBJ1-2,.,TGTGCCAGCAGTTCCGACCCGGGCTATGGCTACACCTTC,CASSSDPGYGYTF
TRBV11-2,.,TRBJ2-7,.,TGTGCCAGCAGCCCGAACTTGGGACCTGAGCAGTACTTC,CASSPNLGPEQYF
TRBV6-5,once,TRBJ2-5,.,TGTGCCAGCAGTTACTCCGGGGGCAGGGCGGAGACCCAGTACTTC,CASSYSGGRAETQYF
TRBV5-1,.,TRBJ1-6,.,TGCGCCAGCAGTTCGCAGGGGATCGGCTCACCCCTCCACTTT,CASSSQGIGSPLHF
TRBV23-1,few,TRBJ2-7,.,TGCGCCAGCAGTCAATCCAGGGCGGGATCGTACGAGCAGTACTTC,CASSQSRAGSYEQYF